The clone carrying this T cell receptor beta chain was detected only a few times. Its antigen is as yet unknown. The data originate from a study of blood T cells in healthy people across ages. Study outcomes and limitations: Diversity estimates drawn from one million T cells were deemed underestimates.

CDR3 length: 17 residues. Germline values: CDR1 MDHEN, CDR2 SYDVKM. Trimming shortened V by 3 bases and J by 5 bases, and 21 bases separated the two germline ends. Through a sample-barcoded 5' primer and a J-beta primer mix, a second PCR was run for 7 to 11 cycles. TCRdb analysed the 5' RACE reads with MiXCR anew, one entry per CDR3 protein. In the table there are over 1,500,000 distinct CDR3 sequences, 39% of which are singletons. This clonotype was obtained from a human donor in good health. This chain uses TRBV28 with TRBJ2-3; possibly TRBD1 for D (5 bases). The sample taken for sequencing was blood. In DNA, the CDR3 is TGTGCCAGCAGTTTCCCAGTGGACGGCCCGCAGGGAGATACGCAGTATTTT. Its protein product is CASSFPVDGPQGDTQYF.